The T cell receptor beta chain described here comes from a study of blood T cell repertoires in COVID-19. The wider study: COVID-19 samples from acute and convalescent phases originated in the United States, Italy and Spain.

Libraries were prepared by immunoSEQ multiplex PCR; TCRdb keeps only in-frame clonotypes and omits some of them. In the table there are about 200,000 clones, more than 80% of which are singletons. The CDR3 is made up of 14 amino acids. V trimming: 5 bases; J trimming: 3 bases; junction bases outside the gene matches: 5. Germline-derived CDR1 and CDR2 are SEHNR and FQNEAQ (reference sequence). Individuals aged 18 to 89 years were recruited from some 26 US areas. The chain combines TRBV7-9 with TRBJ1-1, with TRBD1 matching 8 bases. The sample was PBMCs or T cells enriched from blood (not recorded which). The TCR sequence derives from a man younger than 40 who had recovered from COVID-19. The CDR3 spells CASSHRGDDTEAFF. The CDR3 nucleotides are TGTGCCAGCAGCCACAGGGGGGACGACACTGAAGCTTTCTTT.